This T cell receptor beta chain is from a study of OX40 agonist ivuxolimab in advanced cancers. Clones were read by immunoSEQ multiplex PCR, and TCRdb kept only the in-frame ones, dropping some. The table has tens of thousands of clones, approximately 90% seen once. Trimming took off 1 base at V and 0 bases at J, with 8 bases between the two ends. Germline-derived CDR1 and CDR2 are SGHRS and YFSETQ. The CDR3 runs 15 residues. V usage is TRBV5-1 and J usage is TRBJ1-5, with a possible D match to TRBD1 (6 bases). The sequencing here drew on CD4+ or CD8+ T cells sorted from blood, taken in a trial of the OX40 agonist ivuxolimab. The receptor was isolated from an adult with an advanced solid tumor such as melanoma, head and neck, liver or kidney cancer. CDR3 residues: CASSLSGDSNQPQHF. CDR3 DNA: TGCGCCAGCAGCTTGTCAGGGGATAGCAATCAGCCCCAGCATTTT.